This T cell receptor (beta chain) originates from a study of molecular identifiers for immune sequencing clone quantification listed by TCRdb under 2018. Turning to the overall study: In a replicate experiment, RNA from around 20,000 or 100,000 naive CD8 T cells was split into five aliquots, four of which were sequenced. The study was a methods study using CD8 T cells to benchmark molecular-identifier clustering-based TCR repertoire sequencing (MIDCIRS) and TCR RNA copy counting.

Libraries of naive CD8 T cells were built from approximately 22,000 to 940,000 sorted cells, with 10%, 30% or 50% of the purified RNA used. On a BD FACSAria II, naive CD8 T cells were FACS-sorted as CD8+CD4-CCR7+CD45RA+ and collected into RLT Plus buffer. Detection sensitivity was tested by spiking Jurkat RNA equal to fewer than twelve TCR copies' worth into samples containing about 18,000-1,000,000 naive CD8 T cells. CD8 T cells were enriched with RosetteSep CD8+ T Cell Enrichment Cocktail and Ficoll-Paque, followed by ACK red cell lysis. Library preparation employed PCR. Sequenced using a NextSeq 500. Bulk TCR libraries were prepared as previously described, using TCR primers listed in Table S5. Total RNA was purified with the Qiagen AllPrep DNA/RNA kit. Before analysis, reads from multiple sequencing runs of the same library were pooled. The published analysis was carried out like this. Reads were retained only if their TCR constant sequence matched exactly, and those retained reads were trimmed to 150 nt and grouped according to their 12-nt molecular barcodes. Reads within each barcode group were sub-clustered using a 15% Levenshtein threshold, and quality-weighted consensus sequences were constructed for each RNA molecule. Non-functional sequences were removed, as were lower-count sequences one edit away from another. Barcode sub-clusters with fewer than 20% of the maximum read count were removed, based on fitting two negative binomial distributions. TCRdb reprocessed the public reads (quality trimming at Q25 with fastp, clone calling with MiXCR) and kept in-frame beta chains. Rows matching on CDR3 protein sequence are summarized as one entry with the most common DNA and genes. TCRdb, not the original authors, processed these V and J calls. The table for this sample lists approximately 100,000 distinct CDR3 sequences; roughly a third of them were counted only once. The leading ten clones occupy around 3.9% of the sample.

The paper's findings and limits, for the study overall: Without barcode sub-clustering, chimeric consensus sequences inflated TCR diversity; chimeras reached as high as 47%. Modeling gave about 3.2 recovered TCR RNA copies per cell versus 7.5 to 10 by digital PCR, implying roughly 29% capture efficiency. The naive libraries included spiked-in Jurkat TCR RNA (fewer than eleven copies' worth), and this RNA is not part of the donor repertoire. The sizes of highly expanded clones could end up underestimated when identical TCR molecules share a barcode. In CMV-specific effector cells, clones with more than 20 RNA copies contained over 98% of molecules, whereas in naive cells such clones contained under 1% of molecules. A single cell's worth of spiked-in Jurkat TCR RNA was reported detectable even among under 1.3 million naive CD8 T cells.

As encoded in the germline V gene, CDR1 is LGHNT while CDR2 is FRNRAP. The CDR3 measures 12 amino acids from cysteine to phenylalanine. Here the CDR3 DNA is all that survives: 36 bases in frame from base 1. Trimming takes 2 bases from V and 3 bases from J, and the germline ends sit 1 base apart. This clonotype has at least ten counts. No cognate antigen has been identified for it. Per-base quality was not reported, and no clone a single base away is much larger than it. This clonotype originated in a human donor in good health. Some libraries in this study had Jurkat cell RNA spiked in. The chain uses TRBV12-5 and TRBJ2-2, with the D gene call left open. The source material was naive CD8+ T cells from blood, with Jurkat cell RNA spiked in. According to the study, the label for this sample's cell subset or site signals: FACS-sorted CD8+CD4-CCR7+CD45RA+ naive T cells. The DNA sequence is as follows: TGTGCTAGTGGTTTGTACACCGGGGAGCTGTTTTTT. Translation gives CASGLYTGELFF.